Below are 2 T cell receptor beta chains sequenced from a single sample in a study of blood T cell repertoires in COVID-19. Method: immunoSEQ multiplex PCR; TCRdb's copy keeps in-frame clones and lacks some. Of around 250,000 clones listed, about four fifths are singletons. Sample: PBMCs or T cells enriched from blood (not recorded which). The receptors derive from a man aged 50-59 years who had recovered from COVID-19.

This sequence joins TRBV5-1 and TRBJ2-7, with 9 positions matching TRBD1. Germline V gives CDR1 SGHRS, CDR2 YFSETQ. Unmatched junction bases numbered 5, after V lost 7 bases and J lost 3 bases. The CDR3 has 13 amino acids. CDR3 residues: CASSDRGSYEQYF. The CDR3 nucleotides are TGCGCCAGCTCGGACAGGGGCAGCTACGAGCAGTACTTC. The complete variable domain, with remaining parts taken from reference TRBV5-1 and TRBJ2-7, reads KAGVTQTPRYLIKTRGQQVTLSCSPISGHRSVSWYQQTPGQGLQFLFEYFSETQRNKGNFPGRFSGRQFSNSRSEMNVSTLELGDSALYLCASSDRGSYEQYFGPGTRLTVT.

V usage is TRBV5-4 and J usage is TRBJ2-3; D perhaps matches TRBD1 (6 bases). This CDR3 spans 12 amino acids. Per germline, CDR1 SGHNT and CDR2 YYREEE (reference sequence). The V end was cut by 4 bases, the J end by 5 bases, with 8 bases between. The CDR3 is CASSTRGDTQYF. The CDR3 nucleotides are TGTGCCAGCAGCACCAGGGGAGATACGCAGTATTTT.